The 27 T cell receptor beta chains listed next were all sequenced from one sample in a study of OX40 agonist ivuxolimab in advanced cancers. Only in-frame clones appear in the TCRdb table, and some are missing; sequencing was by immunoSEQ multiplex PCR. The sample has tens of thousands of clones; roughly nine tenths are singletons. This material consisted of CD4+ or CD8+ T cells sorted from blood, taken in a trial of the OX40 agonist ivuxolimab. These receptors were taken from an adult with an advanced solid tumor such as melanoma, head and neck, liver or kidney cancer.

The chain links TRBV5-4 to TRBJ1-2; D is unresolved. The CDR3 covers 14 residues. V lost 0 bases to trimming and J lost 2 bases, with 8 bases between them. CDR1 is SGHNT and CDR2 is YYREEE in the germline V gene (reference sequence). The CDR3 reads CASSLARTNYGYTF. The CDR3 DNA sequence: TGTGCCAGCAGCTTGGCAAGGACGAACTATGGCTACACCTTC.

This rearrangement joins TRBV29-1 to TRBJ2-7, with TRBD1 matching 8 bases. The CDR3 is 11 residues long. The germline CDR1 and CDR2 sequences are SQVTM and ANQGSEA. Germline trimming cut 6 bases from V and 13 bases from J; bases unmatched to any gene: 11. The CDR3, as DNA: TGCAGCGTCGAGAGACAGGGGTCTTGCTACTTC. The encoded protein is CSVERQGSCYF.

This CDR3 reads CASSVAGLAGGSEQYF. For the CDR3, the DNA is TGTGCCAGCAGCGTAGCAGGACTAGCGGGGGGTTCCGAGCAGTACTTC. The chain joins TRBV9 to TRBJ2-7; 14 positions agree with TRBD2. The CDR3 spans 16 residues. Germline assignment: CDR1 SGDLS and CDR2 YYNGEE. V trimming: 0 bases; J trimming: 6 bases; junction bases outside the gene matches: 5.

This chain links TRBV6-4 with TRBJ2-1; D is possibly TRBD1 or TRBD2 (6 bases each). Germline CDR1 reads MRHNA; CDR2 reads SNTAGT. Trimming took 0 bases from V and 6 from J, leaving 9 bases between them. This CDR3 has 14 amino acids. CDR3 residues: CASSDSGGGNEQFF. The CDR3 nucleotides read TGTGCCAGCAGTGACTCAGGAGGGGGCAATGAGCAGTTCTTC.

The rearrangement uses TRBV14 and TRBJ2-5; TRBD1 matches 8 bases. This CDR3 has 15 amino acids. The germline gives CDR1 SGHDN, CDR2 FVKESK. Unmatched junction bases numbered 5, after V lost 3 bases and J lost 2 bases. The CDR3 reads CASSQRTGQQETQYF. CDR3 nucleotides: TGTGCCAGCAGCCAGAGGACAGGGCAACAAGAGACCCAGTACTTC.

This rearrangement joins TRBV5-4 to TRBJ1-2; 12 positions match TRBD1. There are 16 residues in the CDR3. V dropped 5 bases and J dropped 13; count of bases not matched to a gene: 18. Germline CDR1 and CDR2: SGHNT and YYREEE (reference sequence). CDR3 coding DNA: TGTGCCAGCAGGGAAGGGACAGGGGGCGCTGAGTTGTCGCGCACCTTC. Encoded protein: CASREGTGGAELSRTF.

In this sample, this clone turned up once. The rearrangement joins TRBV2 to TRBJ1-2, with 11 bases matching TRBD1. Germline V gene data show CDR1 as SNHLY and CDR2 as FYNNEI. The CDR3 totals 18 residues. The J segment lost 5 bases and the V segment lost 4 bases, leaving 15 bases of the junction unmatched. The CDR3 DNA reads TGTGCCAGCAGTGGACACCCGGGACAGGGGGGTCGAGGGTATGGCTACACCTTC. This gives the protein CASSGHPGQGGRGYGYTF.

The genes are TRBV5-1 and TRBJ2-2; maybe TRBD2 (7 bases). There are 16 residues in the CDR3. V lost 3 bases and J 4 bases, leaving 16 bases between the germline ends. Germline V gene data show CDR1 as SGHRS and CDR2 as YFSETQ. The CDR3 sequence: CASSSPGRGGTGELFF. In nucleotides, the CDR3 is TGCGCCAGCAGCTCGCCGGGGAGGGGGGGCACCGGGGAGCTGTTTTTT.

V gene TRBV7-8 combines with J gene TRBJ2-7; D may be TRBD2 (6 bases). Trimming took 6 bases from V and 2 from J, leaving 20 bases between them. The CDR3 sequence is 16 residues long. Germline V gene lookup returns CDR1 SGHVS and CDR2 FQNEAQ. The CDR3 bases are TGTGCCAGCAGATTAACCGGGACTTCAGCCACCTACGAGCAGTACTTC. Translating it yields CASRLTGTSATYEQYF.

The count of this clone is one. The J gene is TRBJ2-3, the V gene TRBV5-1; D is uncertain. V dropped 0 bases and J dropped 6 bases, with 8 bases sitting between them. The CDR3 runs 13 residues. Per the germline V gene, CDR1 is SGHRS and CDR2 is YFSETQ. The CDR3 reads CASSLGNGDTQYF. As DNA, the CDR3 is TGCGCCAGCAGCTTGGGAAATGGGGATACGCAGTATTTT.

This chain links TRBV7-2 with TRBJ2-1; perhaps TRBD1 as D (5 bases). Germline lookup yields CDR1 SGHTA and CDR2 FQGNSA. The CDR3 has 13 residues. Deletions cut 6 bases from V and 5 bases from J, with 11 bases between. CDR3 coding DNA: TGTGCCAGCAGGATGACAGCCAACAATGAGCAGTTCTTC. This sequence encodes CASRMTANNEQFF.

The chain links TRBV27 to TRBJ1-2; D remains unclear. The germline V gene encodes CDR1 MNHEY and CDR2 SMNVEV (reference sequence). The CDR3 is made up of 17 amino acids. V dropped 5 bases and J dropped 1 base, with 20 bases sitting between them. CDR3 sequence: CASSQHIGGRRNYGYTF. For the CDR3, the DNA is TGTGCCAGCAGTCAACACATCGGAGGGCGGCGTAACTATGGCTACACCTTC.

The chain carries TRBV4-3 and TRBJ1-2, with D uncertain. Germline CDR1 and CDR2: LGHNA and YSLEER. This CDR3 comprises 15 residues. Between the trimmed V and J ends, which lost 0 bases and 4 bases, there was a span of 12 bases. CDR3 DNA sequence: TGCGCCAGCAGCCAAGAATTGCGGGGAGGCTATGGCTACACCTTC. It specifies CASSQELRGGYGYTF.

This chain joins TRBV7-3 and TRBJ2-5; 10 bases are shared with TRBD2. This CDR3 contains 15 residues. Germline CDR1 is SGHTA and CDR2 is FQGTGA. The V segment lost 5 bases and the J segment 2 bases; nucleotides outside the gene matches: 5. CDR3: CASSQAGGKQETQYF. CDR3 in DNA: TGTGCCAGCAGCCAAGCGGGGGGGAAACAAGAGACCCAGTACTTC.

V and J are TRBV5-3 and TRBJ2-7; TRBD1 matches 7 bases. TRBV5-3 counts as an open reading frame of uncertain function. Germline trimming cut 0 bases from V and 1 base from J; bases unmatched to any gene: 7. This CDR3 region has 16 residues. CDR3 coding DNA: TGTGCCAGAAGCTTGGCGGTCGGGACAGTATCCTACGAGCAGTACTTC. Encoded protein: CARSLAVGTVSYEQYF.

J is TRBJ1-2 and V is TRBV27; the match to TRBD1 covers 8 bases. The CDR3 extends over 16 amino acids. V shed 0 bases and J 3 bases; nucleotides not matched to a gene: 6. In germline, CDR1 is MNHEY, CDR2 SMNVEV (reference sequence). This CDR3 reads CASSLSVSDRDYGYTF. The CDR3 coding sequence is TGTGCCAGCAGTTTATCGGTCTCGGACAGGGACTATGGCTACACCTTC.

This chain links TRBV10-2 with TRBJ1-2; TRBD1 matches at 8 bases. This CDR3 spans 16 amino acids. CDR1 is WSHSY, CDR2 SAAADI, per germline. V was pared by 0 bases and J by 8 bases, with 11 bases of the junction left unmatched. This CDR3 reads CASSESRAAGGRGYTF. The CDR3 nucleotides are TGCGCCAGCAGTGAGTCCCGAGCGGCAGGGGGCAGGGGCTACACCTTC.

The chain recombines TRBV20-1 with TRBJ2-3; D call uncertain. CDR1 is DFQATT and CDR2 is SNEGSKA in the germline V gene (reference sequence). V was cut by 5 bases and J by 3 bases, with 6 bases left in between. CDR3 length: 11 residues. CDR3 bases: TGCAGTGCTTTTTTGACAGATACGCAGTATTTT. Translation gives CSAFLTDTQYF.

The chain combines TRBV4-3 with TRBJ1-5, with no clear D. Trimming took off 1 base at V and 8 bases at J, with 12 bases between the two ends. CDR1 and CDR2 from the germline V gene are LGHNA and YSLEER. The CDR3 is 14 residues long. The CDR3 loop is CASSQGEGSKPQHF. The CDR3 nucleotides are TGCGCCAGCAGCCAAGGGGAAGGTAGCAAGCCCCAGCATTTT.

This chain uses TRBV28 with TRBJ2-7; 7 nucleotides match TRBD1. Germline V CDR1 and CDR2: MDHEN, SYDVKM. The CDR3 has 14 amino acids. The junction had 1 base not matched to a gene; V was cut back by 0 bases and J by 2 bases. The CDR3 is CASSLWDRTYEQYF. CDR3 sequence (DNA): TGTGCCAGCAGTTTATGGGACAGGACCTACGAGCAGTACTTC.

The chain has TRBV4-1 and TRBJ2-7; 10 nucleotides align to TRBD1. This CDR3 has 13 amino acids. Germline values: CDR1 MGHRA, CDR2 YSYEKL. The trim removed 6 bases at V and 5 bases at J, leaving 4 bases unmatched. The CDR3 region is CASRGTGDHEQYF. CDR3 in DNA: TGCGCCAGCAGGGGGACAGGGGACCACGAGCAGTACTTC.

The V and J genes are TRBV4-3 and TRBJ2-5; a weak D match, TRBD2 (8 bases). This CDR3 contains 16 residues. Trimming shortened V by 1 base and J by 5 bases, and 17 bases separated the two germline ends. Per germline, CDR1 LGHNA and CDR2 YSLEER. CDR3 bases: TGCGCCAGCAGCCAAGGCGGGGGGACACAGGGGGAGACCCAGTACTTC. This sequence encodes CASSQGGGTQGETQYF.

The chain combines TRBV25-1 with TRBJ2-3, with 7 bases fitting TRBD1. The germline gives CDR1 MGHDK, CDR2 SYGVNS. The CDR3 loop spans 16 amino acids. V was pared by 2 bases and J by 2 bases, with 7 bases of the junction left unmatched. The CDR3 is CASSERRQGLTDTQYF. CDR3 nucleotide sequence: TGTGCCAGCAGTGAACGGAGACAGGGCCTCACAGATACGCAGTATTTT.

V usage is TRBV4-1 and J usage is TRBJ2-7; D is possibly TRBD2 (6 bases). V lost 0 bases and J 0 bases, leaving 21 bases between the germline ends. CDR1 MGHRA and CDR2 YSYEKL come from the germline V gene. The CDR3 consists of 19 residues. CDR3 nucleotides: TGCGCCAGCAGCCAAGACCGGGTGGGGACTGTATCCATCTCCTACGAGCAGTACTTC. As protein: CASSQDRVGTVSISYEQYF.

This chain joins TRBV10-1 and TRBJ1-1, with 8 positions matching TRBD1. The germline V gene has CDR1 WNHNN and CDR2 SYGVQD (reference sequence). This CDR3 is built from 13 residues. Trimming cost V 6 bases and J 4 bases; bases outside gene matches: 4. The CDR3 region has the DNA TGCGCCAGCAGGGGGACAGGAACCACTGAAGCTTTCTTT. As protein: CASRGTGTTEAFF.

The sample holds a few counts of this clone. V usage is TRBV6-1 and J usage is TRBJ1-1, with no clear D. Per the germline V gene, CDR1 is MNHNS and CDR2 is SASEGT. The CDR3 sequence is 13 residues long. V was clipped by 11 bases and J by 1 base, with 14 bases between them. CDR3 sequence: CACGRGTNTEAFF. The CDR3 nucleotides are TGTGCCTGCGGGCGGGGAACGAACACTGAAGCTTTCTTT.

The chain employs TRBV5-1 and TRBJ2-2; 10 bases align to TRBD1. J gave up 4 bases and V 3 bases, and 6 bases lay outside the gene matches. Germline CDR1 and CDR2: SGHRS and YFSETQ. The CDR3 is made up of 16 amino acids. The CDR3 bases are TGCGCCAGCAGCTCAGGGACAGGGGTTGGCACCGGGGAGCTGTTTTTT. Translation gives CASSSGTGVGTGELFF.